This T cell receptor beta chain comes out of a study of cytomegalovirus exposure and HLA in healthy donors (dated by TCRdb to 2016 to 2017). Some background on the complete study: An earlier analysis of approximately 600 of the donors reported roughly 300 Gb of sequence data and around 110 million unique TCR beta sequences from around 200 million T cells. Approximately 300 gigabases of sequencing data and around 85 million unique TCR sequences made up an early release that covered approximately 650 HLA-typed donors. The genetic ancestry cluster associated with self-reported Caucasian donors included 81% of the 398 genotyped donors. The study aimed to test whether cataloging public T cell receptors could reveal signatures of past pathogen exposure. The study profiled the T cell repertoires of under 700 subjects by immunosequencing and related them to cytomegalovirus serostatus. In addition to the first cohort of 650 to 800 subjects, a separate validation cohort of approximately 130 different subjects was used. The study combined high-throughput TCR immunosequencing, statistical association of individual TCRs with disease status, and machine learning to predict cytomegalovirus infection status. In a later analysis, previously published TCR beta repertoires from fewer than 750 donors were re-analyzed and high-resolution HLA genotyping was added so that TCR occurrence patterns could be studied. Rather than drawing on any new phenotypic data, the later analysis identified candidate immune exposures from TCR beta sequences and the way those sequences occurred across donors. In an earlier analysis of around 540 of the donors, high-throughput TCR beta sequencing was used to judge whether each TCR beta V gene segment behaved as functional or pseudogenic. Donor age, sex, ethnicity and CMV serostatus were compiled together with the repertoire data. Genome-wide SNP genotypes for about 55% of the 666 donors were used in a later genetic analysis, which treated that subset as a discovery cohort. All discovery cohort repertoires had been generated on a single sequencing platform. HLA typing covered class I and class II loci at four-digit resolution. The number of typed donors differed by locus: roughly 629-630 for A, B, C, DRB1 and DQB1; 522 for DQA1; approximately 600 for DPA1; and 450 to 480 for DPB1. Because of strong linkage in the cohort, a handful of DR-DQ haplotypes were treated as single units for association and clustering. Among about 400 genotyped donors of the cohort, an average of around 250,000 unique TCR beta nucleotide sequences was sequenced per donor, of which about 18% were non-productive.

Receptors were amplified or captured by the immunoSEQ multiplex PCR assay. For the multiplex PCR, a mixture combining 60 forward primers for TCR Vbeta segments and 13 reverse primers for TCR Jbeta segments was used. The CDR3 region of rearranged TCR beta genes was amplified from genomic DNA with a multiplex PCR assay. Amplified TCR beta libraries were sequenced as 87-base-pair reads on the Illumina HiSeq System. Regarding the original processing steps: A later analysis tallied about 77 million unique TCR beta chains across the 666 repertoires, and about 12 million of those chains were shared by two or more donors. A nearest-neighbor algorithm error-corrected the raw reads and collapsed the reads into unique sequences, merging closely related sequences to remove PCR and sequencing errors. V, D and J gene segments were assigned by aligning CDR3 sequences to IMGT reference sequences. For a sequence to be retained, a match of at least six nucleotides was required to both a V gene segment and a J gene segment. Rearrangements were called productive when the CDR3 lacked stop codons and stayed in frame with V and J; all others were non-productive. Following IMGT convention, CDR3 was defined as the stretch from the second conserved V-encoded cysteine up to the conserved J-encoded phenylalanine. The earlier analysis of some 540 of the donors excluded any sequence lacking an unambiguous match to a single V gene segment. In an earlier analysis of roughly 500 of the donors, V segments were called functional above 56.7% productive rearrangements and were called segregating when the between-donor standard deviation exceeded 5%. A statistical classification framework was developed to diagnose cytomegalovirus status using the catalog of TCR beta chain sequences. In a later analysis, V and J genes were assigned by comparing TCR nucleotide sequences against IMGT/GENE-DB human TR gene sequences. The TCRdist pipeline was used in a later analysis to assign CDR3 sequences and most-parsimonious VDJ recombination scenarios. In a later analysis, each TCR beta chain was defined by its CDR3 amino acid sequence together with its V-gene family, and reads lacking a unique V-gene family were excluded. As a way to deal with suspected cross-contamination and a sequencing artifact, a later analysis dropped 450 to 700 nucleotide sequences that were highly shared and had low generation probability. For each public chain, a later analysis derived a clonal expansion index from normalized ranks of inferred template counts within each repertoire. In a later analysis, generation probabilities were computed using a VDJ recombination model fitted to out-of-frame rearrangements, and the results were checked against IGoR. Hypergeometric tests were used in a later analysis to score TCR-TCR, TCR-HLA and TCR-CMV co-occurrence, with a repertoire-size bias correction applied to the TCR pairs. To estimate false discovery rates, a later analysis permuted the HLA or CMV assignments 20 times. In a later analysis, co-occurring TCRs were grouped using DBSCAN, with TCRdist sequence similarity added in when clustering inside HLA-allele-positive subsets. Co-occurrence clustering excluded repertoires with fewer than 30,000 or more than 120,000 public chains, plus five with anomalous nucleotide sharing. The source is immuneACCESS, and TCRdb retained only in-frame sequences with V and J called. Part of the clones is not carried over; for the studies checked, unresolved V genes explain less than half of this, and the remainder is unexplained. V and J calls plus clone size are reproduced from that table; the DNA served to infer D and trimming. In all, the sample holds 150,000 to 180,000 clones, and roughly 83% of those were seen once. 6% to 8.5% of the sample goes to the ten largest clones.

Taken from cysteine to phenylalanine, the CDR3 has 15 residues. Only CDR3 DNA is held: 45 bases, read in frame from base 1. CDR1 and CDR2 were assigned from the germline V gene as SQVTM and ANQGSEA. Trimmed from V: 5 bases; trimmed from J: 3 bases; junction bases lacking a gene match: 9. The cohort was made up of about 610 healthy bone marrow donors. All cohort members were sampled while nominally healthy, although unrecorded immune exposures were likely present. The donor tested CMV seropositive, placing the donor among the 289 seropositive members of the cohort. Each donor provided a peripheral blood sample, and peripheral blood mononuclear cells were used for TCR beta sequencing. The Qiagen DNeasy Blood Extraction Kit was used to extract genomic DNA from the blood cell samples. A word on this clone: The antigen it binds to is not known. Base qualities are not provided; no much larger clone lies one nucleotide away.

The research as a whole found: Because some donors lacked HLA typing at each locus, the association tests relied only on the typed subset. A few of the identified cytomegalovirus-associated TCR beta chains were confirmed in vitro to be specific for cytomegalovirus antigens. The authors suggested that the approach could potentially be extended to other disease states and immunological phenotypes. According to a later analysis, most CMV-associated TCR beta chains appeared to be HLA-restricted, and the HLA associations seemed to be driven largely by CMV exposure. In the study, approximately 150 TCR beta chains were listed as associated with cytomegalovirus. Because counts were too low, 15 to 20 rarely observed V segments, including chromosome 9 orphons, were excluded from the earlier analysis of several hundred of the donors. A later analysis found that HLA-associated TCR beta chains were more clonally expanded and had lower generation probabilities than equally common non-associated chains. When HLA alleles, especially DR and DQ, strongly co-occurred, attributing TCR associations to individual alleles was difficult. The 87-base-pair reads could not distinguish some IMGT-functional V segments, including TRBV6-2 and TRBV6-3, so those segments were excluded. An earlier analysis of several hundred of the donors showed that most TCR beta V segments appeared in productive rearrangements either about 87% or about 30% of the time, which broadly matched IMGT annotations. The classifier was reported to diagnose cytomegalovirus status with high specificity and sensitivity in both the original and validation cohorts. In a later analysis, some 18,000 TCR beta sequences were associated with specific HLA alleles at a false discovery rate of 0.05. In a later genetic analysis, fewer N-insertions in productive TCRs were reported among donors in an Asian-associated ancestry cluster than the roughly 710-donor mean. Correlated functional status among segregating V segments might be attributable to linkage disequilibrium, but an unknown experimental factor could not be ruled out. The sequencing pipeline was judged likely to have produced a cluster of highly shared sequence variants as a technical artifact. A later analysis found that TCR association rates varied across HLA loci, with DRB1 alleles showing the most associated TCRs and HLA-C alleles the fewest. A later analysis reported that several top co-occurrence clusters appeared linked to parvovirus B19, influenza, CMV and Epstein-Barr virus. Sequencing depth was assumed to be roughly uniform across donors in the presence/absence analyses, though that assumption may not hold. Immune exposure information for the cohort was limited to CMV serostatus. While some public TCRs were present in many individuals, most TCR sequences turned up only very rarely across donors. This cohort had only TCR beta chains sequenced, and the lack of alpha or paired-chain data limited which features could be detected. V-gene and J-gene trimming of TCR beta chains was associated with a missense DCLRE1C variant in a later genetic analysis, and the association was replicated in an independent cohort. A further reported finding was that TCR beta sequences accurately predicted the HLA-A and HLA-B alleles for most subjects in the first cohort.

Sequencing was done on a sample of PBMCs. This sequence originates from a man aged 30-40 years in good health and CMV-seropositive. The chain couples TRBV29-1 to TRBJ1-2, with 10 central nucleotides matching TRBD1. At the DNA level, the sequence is TGCAGCGTTCTCGGAGACAGGGGGCGCGACTATGGCTACACCTTC. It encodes CSVLGDRGRDYGYTF.